This record covers a single T cell receptor (beta chain). This record comes from a study of shared clonotypes between healthy human individuals. The CDR3 is made up of 17 amino acids. CDR1 is SEHNR and CDR2 is FQNEAQ in the germline V gene (reference sequence). The V end lost 4 bases, the J end lost 4 bases, and 19 bases lay between the germline ends. Methods used by the authors: Junction-only sequences without quality scores came from ImmunoSEQ, so filtering differed. The data were produced by immunoSEQ multiplex PCR, yet TCRdb's version contains in-frame clones alone and is incomplete. V and J calls and clone size are given by that table; D and trimming were obtained from the DNA. The sample has under 850,000 clones; approximately 72% are singletons.

The sequence was obtained from a woman in her 30s in good health. V is TRBV7-9 and J is TRBJ2-2, with a possible D match to TRBD2 (6 bases). The material sequenced was memory CD4+ T cells sorted from blood. As for subset: CD45RA-negative fraction. CDR3 in amino acids: CASSSHVEGVGTGELFF. The CDR3 DNA reads as TGTGCCAGCAGCTCCCACGTGGAGGGAGTCGGCACCGGGGAGCTGTTTTTT.